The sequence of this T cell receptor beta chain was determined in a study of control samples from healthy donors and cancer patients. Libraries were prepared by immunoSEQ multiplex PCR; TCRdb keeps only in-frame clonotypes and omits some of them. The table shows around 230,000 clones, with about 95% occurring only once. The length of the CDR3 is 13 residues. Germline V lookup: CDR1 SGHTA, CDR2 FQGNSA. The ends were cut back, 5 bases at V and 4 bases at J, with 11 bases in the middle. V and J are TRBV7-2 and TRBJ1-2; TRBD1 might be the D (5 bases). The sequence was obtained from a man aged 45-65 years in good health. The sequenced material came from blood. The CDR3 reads CASSKGRGYGYTF. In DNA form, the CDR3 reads TGTGCCAGCAGCAAGGGACGGGGCTATGGCTACACCTTC.